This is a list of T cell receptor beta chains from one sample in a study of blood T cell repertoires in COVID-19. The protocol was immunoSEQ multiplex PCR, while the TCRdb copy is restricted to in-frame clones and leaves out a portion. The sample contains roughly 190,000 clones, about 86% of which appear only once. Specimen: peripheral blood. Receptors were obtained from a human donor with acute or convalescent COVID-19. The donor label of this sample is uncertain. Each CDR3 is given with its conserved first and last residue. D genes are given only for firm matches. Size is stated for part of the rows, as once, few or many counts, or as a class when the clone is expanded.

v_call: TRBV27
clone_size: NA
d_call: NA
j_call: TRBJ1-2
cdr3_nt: TGTGCCAGCAGTCCCTCCCCTGACTGGCCGTACTACACCTTC
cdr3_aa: CASSPSPDWPYYTF

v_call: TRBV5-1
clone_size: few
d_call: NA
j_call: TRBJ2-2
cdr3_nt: TGCGCCAGCAGCGTGACTGGAGCGAACACCGGGGAGCTGTTTTTT
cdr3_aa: CASSVTGANTGELFF

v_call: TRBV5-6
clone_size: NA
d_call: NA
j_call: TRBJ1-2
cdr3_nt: TGTGCCAGCAGCTTGATAATTCCAGGGCGCGGCTACACCTTC
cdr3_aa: CASSLIIPGRGYTF

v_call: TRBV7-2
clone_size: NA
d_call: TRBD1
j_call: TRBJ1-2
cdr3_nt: TGTGCCAGCAGCCCCCTCCCAGGGGGCAGCTATGGCTACACCTTC
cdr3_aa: CASSPLPGGSYGYTF

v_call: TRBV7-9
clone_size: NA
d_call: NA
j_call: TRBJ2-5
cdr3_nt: TGTGCCAGCAGCTTACCAGGGGCCGGGCAAGAGACCCAGTACTTC
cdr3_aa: CASSLPGAGQETQYF

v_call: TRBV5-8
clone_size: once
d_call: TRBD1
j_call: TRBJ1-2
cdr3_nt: TGTGCCAGCAGCCCGGGACAGGGTAGAGGCTACACCTTC
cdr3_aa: CASSPGQGRGYTF

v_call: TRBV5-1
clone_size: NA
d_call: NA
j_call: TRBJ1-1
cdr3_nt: TGCGCCAGCAGCTTGGATTCCCTTGAAGCTTTCTTT
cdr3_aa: CASSLDSLEAFF

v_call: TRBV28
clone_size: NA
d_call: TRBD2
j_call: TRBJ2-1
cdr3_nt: TGTGCCAGCATCCATAGCCGGGAGGGCCCCGATGAGCAGTTCTTC
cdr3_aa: CASIHSREGPDEQFF

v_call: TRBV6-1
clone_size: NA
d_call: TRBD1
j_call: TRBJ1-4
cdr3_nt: TGTGCCAGCAGTGAATTTGCGCGAGCAGGGGGTTTCGCAACTAATGAAAAACTGTTTTTT
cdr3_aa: CASSEFARAGGFATNEKLFF

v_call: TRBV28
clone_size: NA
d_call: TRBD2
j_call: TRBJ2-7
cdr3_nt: TGTGCCAGCAGGGAGCGGGGGACCCTACACGAGCAGTACTTC
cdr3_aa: CASRERGTLHEQYF

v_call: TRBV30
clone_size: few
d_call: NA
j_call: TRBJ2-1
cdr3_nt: TGTGCCTGGGTACAGGGGCGGGGTCGGAATGAGCAGTTCTTC
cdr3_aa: CAWVQGRGRNEQFF